What follows describes a single TCR beta chain. This CDR3 is 12 amino acids long. Trimming took 8 bases from V and 8 from J; bases not matched to a gene: 4. The entry originates in a study of patients and donors after allogeneic stem cell transplantation. TCRdb reanalysed the RT-PCR reads using MiXCR and keeps one entry per CDR3 protein. The sample shows roughly 180,000 distinct CDR3 sequences, around two fifths of them seen only once. The sample consisted of blood, either unsorted or a sorted T cell fraction (not recorded which). This TCR came from a human donor who was either an allogeneic HSCT recipient or a stem cell or donor lymphocyte infusion donor (not recorded which). It is not recorded whose cells these are; they may come from a transplant donor. This chain joins TRBV12-3 or TRBV12-4 and TRBJ1-4, with 8 positions matching TRBD1. CDR3 sequence reads: CASATGEEKLFF. The CDR3, as DNA: TGTGCCAGCGCGACAGGGGAAGAAAAACTGTTTTTT.